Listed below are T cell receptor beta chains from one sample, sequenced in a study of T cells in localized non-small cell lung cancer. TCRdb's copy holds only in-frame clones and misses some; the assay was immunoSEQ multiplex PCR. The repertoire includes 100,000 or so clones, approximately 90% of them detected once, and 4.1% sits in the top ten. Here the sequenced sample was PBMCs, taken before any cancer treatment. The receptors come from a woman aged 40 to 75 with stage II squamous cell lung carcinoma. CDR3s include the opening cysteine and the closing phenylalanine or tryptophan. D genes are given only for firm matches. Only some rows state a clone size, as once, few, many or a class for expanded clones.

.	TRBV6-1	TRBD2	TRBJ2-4	CASSEKGAGGQKAKNIQYF	TGTGCCAGCAGTGAAAAAGGAGCGGGAGGTCAAAAAGCCAAAAACATTCAGTACTTC
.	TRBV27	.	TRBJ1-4	CASSLIGMGDEKLFF	TGTGCCAGCAGTTTAATAGGGATGGGAGATGAAAAACTGTTTTTT
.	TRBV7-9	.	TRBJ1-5	CASSFRQFEAQHF	TGTGCCAGCAGCTTTCGGCAGTTTGAGGCCCAGCATTTT
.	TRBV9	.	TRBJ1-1	CASSVIPNPTEAFF	TGTGCCAGCAGCGTGATACCGAACCCTACTGAAGCTTTCTTT
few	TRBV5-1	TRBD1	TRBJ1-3	CASSWSGTGSSGNTIYF	TGCGCCAGCAGCTGGTCCGGGACAGGCAGCTCTGGAAACACCATATATTTT
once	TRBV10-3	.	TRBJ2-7	CAISESMAIYEQYF	TGTGCCATCAGTGAGTCGATGGCGATCTACGAGCAGTACTTC
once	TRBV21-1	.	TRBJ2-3	CASSLAPQGARDTQYF	TGTGCCAGCAGCTTAGCTCCACAGGGGGCGCGGGATACGCAGTATTTT
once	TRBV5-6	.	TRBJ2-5	CASSPDSQETQYF	TGTGCCAGCAGTCCTGACAGTCAAGAGACCCAGTACTTC
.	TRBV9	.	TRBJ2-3	CASSVAASTDTQYF	TGTGCCAGCAGCGTAGCAGCTAGCACAGATACGCAGTATTTT
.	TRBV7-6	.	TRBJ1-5	CASSLPNQPQHF	TGTGCCAGCAGCTTACCAAATCAGCCCCAGCATTTT
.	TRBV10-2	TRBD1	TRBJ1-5	CASSESTQGVGSNQPQHF	TGCGCCAGCAGTGAGTCGACACAGGGGGTTGGTAGCAATCAGCCCCAGCATTTT
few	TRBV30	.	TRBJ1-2	CAGYRIYGFTF	TGTGCCGGGTACAGGATCTATGGCTTCACCTTC
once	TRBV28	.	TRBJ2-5	CASSLQEETQYF	TGTGCCAGCAGTTTGCAGGAAGAGACCCAGTACTTC
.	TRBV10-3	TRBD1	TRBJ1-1	CAISEPDRGTEAFF	TGTGCCATCAGTGAGCCGGACAGGGGCACTGAAGCTTTCTTT
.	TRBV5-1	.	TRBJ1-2	CASSSGDTYYGYTF	TGCGCCAGCAGCAGCGGGGACACCTACTATGGCTACACCTTC
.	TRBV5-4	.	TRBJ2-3	CASSLEGQNTQYF	TGTGCCAGCAGCTTGGAAGGACAAAATACGCAGTATTTT
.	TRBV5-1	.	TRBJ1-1	CASSLVGSGFTEAFF	TGCGCCAGCAGCTTGGTGGGGTCCGGTTTCACTGAAGCTTTCTTT
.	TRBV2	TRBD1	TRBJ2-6	CASSGRDSVSGANVLTF	TGTGCCAGCAGTGGTCGGGACAGTGTCTCTGGGGCCAACGTCCTGACTTTC
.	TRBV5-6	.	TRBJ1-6	CASSLAGANSPLHF	TGTGCCAGCAGCTTGGCCGGGGCGAATTCACCCCTCCACTTT
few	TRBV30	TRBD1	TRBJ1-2	CAWTHDRGENGYTF	TGTGCCTGGACGCATGACAGGGGGGAAAATGGCTACACCTTC
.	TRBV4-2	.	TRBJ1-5	CASSQDPKQPQHF	TGTGCCAGCAGCCAAGACCCCAAGCAGCCCCAGCATTTT
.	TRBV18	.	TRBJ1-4	CASSPVTTNEKLFF	TGTGCCAGCTCACCCGTCACCACTAATGAAAAACTGTTTTTT
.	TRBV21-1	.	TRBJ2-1	CASSCVGASYNEQFF	TGTGCCAGCAGCTGTGTGGGAGCCTCCTACAATGAGCAGTTCTTC
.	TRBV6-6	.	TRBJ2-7	CASRQTYEQYF	TGTGCCAGCAGGCAGACCTACGAGCAGTACTTC
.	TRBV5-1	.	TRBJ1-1	CASSLGGGPNTEAFF	TGCGCCAGCAGCTTGGGTGGCGGACCGAACACTGAAGCTTTCTTT
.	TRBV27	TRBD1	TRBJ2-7	CASSFVGQGGEQYF	TGTGCCAGCAGTTTTGTAGGACAGGGTGGCGAGCAGTACTTC
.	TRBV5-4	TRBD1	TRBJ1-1	CASSPTGGGETEAFF	TGTGCCAGCAGCCCGACAGGGGGCGGGGAGACTGAAGCTTTCTTT
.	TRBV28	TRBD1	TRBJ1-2	CASSYTGELDYGYTF	TGTGCCAGCAGTTACACAGGGGAGTTAGACTATGGCTACACCTTC
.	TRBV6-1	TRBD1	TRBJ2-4	CASTIDRVGVDIQYF	TGTGCCAGCACGATAGACAGGGTAGGGGTGGACATTCAGTACTTC
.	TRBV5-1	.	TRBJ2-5	CASSSWGNQETQYF	TGCGCCAGCAGCTCTTGGGGGAACCAAGAGACCCAGTACTTC
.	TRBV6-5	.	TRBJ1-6	CASTGPRDTNSPLHF	TGTGCCAGCACCGGCCCCCGGGACACTAATTCACCCCTCCACTTT
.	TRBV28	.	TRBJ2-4	CASSLGGRNIQYF	TGTGCCAGCAGTTTGGGGGGACGAAACATTCAGTACTTC
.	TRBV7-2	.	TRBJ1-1	CASSLALGLSTEAFF	TGTGCCAGCAGCTTAGCGCTCGGGCTTTCCACTGAAGCTTTCTTT
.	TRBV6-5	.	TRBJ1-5	CASSYSSQSVKPQHF	TGTGCCAGCAGTTACTCGTCCCAGAGCGTAAAGCCCCAGCATTTT
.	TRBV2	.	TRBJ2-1	CASKRDLSYNEQFF	TGTGCCAGCAAGAGGGACTTATCCTACAATGAGCAGTTCTTC
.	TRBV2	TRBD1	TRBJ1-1	CASSDAGTANTEAFF	TGTGCCAGCAGTGATGCCGGGACAGCGAACACTGAAGCTTTCTTT
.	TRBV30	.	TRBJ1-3	CAWIAGSGNTIYF	TGTGCCTGGATAGCAGGGTCTGGAAACACCATATATTTT
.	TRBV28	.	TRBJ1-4	CASSPVGTNEKLFF	TGTGCCAGCAGTCCTGTTGGGACTAATGAAAAACTGTTTTTT
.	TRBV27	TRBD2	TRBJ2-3	CASSSPTSSSTDTQYF	TGTGCCAGCAGTTCCCCGACTAGCAGCAGCACAGATACGCAGTATTTT
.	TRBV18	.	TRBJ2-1	CASSPWEYNEQFF	TGTGCCAGCTCACCATGGGAGTACAATGAGCAGTTCTTC